This TCR beta chain is from a study of blood T cells in healthy people across ages. Per sample, a minimum of 6.5 million PBMCs were isolated. A J-beta primer mix and a sample-barcoded 5' primer were used in a second PCR of roughly 6 to 12 cycles. With 12 random nucleotides, a template-switch adaptor tagged each individual cDNA molecule. Sequencing of every sample gave 2.5 million or more CDR3-containing paired-end reads. One entry per CDR3 protein, called by TCRdb with MiXCR from the 5' RACE reads. The top ten clones hold 7% to 9.5% of a sample with 1.2 million to 1.5 million distinct CDR3 sequences, approximately 38% of them seen once. This clonotype occurred a few times. The antigen is not known. General study results and limits: The recorded TCR beta diversity per million T cells decreased in a roughly linear manner with age.

The CDR3 loop spans 17 amino acids. CDR1 and CDR2 (germline): MNHNY, SVGAGI (reference sequence). V gave up 2 bases and J gave up 0 bases, with 14 bases separating them. The rearrangement uses TRBV6-6 and TRBJ2-1; D perhaps matches TRBD1 (6 bases). This TCR was sampled from a woman between 18 and 30 years old in good health. The sample taken for sequencing was blood. CDR3 loop: CASSYLLGASSYNEQFF. CDR3 nucleotide sequence: TGTGCCAGCAGTTACCTTCTGGGGGCGAGCTCCTACAATGAGCAGTTCTTC.